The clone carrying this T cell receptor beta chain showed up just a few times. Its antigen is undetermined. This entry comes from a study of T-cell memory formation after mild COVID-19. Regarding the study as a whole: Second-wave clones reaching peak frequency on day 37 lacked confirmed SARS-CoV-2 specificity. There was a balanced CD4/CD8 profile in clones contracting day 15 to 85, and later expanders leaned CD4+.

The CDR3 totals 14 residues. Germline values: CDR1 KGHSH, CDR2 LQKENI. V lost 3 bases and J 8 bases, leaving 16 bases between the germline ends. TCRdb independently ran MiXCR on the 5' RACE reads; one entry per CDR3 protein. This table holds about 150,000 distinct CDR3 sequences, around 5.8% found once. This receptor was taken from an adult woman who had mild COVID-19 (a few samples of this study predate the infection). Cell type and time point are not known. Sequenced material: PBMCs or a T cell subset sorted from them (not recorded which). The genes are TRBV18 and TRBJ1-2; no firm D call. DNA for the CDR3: TGTGCCAGCTCACCCCTCCGCCAGCCGGCGGGCTACACCTTC. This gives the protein CASSPLRQPAGYTF.